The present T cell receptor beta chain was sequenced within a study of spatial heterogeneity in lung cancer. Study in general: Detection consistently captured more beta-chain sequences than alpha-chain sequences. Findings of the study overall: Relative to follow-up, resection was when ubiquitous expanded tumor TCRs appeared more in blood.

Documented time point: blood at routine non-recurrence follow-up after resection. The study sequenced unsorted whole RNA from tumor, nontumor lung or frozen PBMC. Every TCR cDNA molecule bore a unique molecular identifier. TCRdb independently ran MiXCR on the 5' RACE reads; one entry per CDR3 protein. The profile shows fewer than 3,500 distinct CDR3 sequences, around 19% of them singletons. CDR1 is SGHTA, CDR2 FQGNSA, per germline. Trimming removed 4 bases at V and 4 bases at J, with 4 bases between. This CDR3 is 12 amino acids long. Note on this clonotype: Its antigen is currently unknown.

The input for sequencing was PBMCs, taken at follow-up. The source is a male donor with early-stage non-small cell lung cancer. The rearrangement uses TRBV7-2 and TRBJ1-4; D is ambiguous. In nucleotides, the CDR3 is TGTGCCAGCAGCTCGAATAATGAAAAACTGTTTTTT. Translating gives CASSSNNEKLFF.